The 13 T cell receptor beta chains in this list originate from one sample, sequenced in a study of blood T cell repertoires in COVID-19. Libraries were prepared by immunoSEQ multiplex PCR; TCRdb keeps only in-frame clonotypes and omits some of them. In the table there are 250,000 or so clones, 70% to 85% of which are singletons. What was sequenced was peripheral blood. Source of these receptors: a man at least 80 years old with acute or convalescent COVID-19.

The chain employs TRBV18 and TRBJ1-2; D remains unclear. The CDR3 is 16 amino acids. CDR1 and CDR2 (germline): KGHSH, LQKENI. Trimming pared 3 bases from V and 4 bases from J, leaving 18 bases between. The CDR3 is CASSPPGPARGYGYTF. Here the CDR3 DNA reads TGTGCCAGCTCACCCCCTGGCCCCGCGAGAGGCTATGGCTACACCTTC.

The V call is TRBV24-1, the J call TRBJ1-5; 9 bases are shared with TRBD1. With 3 bases clipped from V and 6 bases from J, the junction kept 8 bases outside the gene matches. The V gene's germline CDR1 is KGHDR and CDR2 SFDVKD. The CDR3 sequence is 16 residues long. The CDR3: CATSDPQDRGSQPQHF. The CDR3 DNA sequence: TGTGCCACCAGTGATCCCCAGGACAGGGGTAGTCAGCCCCAGCATTTT.

A few counts support this clone. The V gene is TRBV4-2, the J gene TRBJ1-1, with 9 bases that match TRBD1. CDR1 LGHNA and CDR2 YNFKEQ come from the germline V gene. The trim removed 8 bases at V and 6 bases at J, leaving 4 bases unmatched. The length of the CDR3 is 12 residues. The CDR3 DNA reads TGTGCCAGCCGGGACAGGGCCTCTGAAGCTTTCTTT. It specifies CASRDRASEAFF.

The chain uses TRBV9 and TRBJ1-2; 9 bases align to TRBD1. This CDR3 is built from 17 residues. V gave up 2 bases and J gave up 7 bases; unmatched junction bases: 15. Germline assignment: CDR1 SGDLS and CDR2 YYNGEE. CDR3 nucleotide sequence: TGTGCCAGCAGCGTGACTGCCATGGGACAGGGTACTGCTGGCTACACCTTC. This sequence encodes CASSVTAMGQGTAGYTF. The full variable domain, its missing parts supplied by reference TRBV9 and TRBJ1-2, is DSGVTQTPKHLITATGQRVTLRCSPRSGDLSVYWYQQSLDQGLQFLIQYYNGEERAKGNILERFSAQQFPDLHSELNLSSLELGDSALYFCASSVTAMGQGTAGYTFGSGTRLTVV.

This clone was observed a handful of times. The chain employs TRBV5-1 and TRBJ1-4; the match to TRBD1 covers 7 bases. The CDR3 sequence is 15 residues long. The germline V gene has CDR1 SGHRS and CDR2 YFSETQ. J was trimmed by 6 bases and V by 0 bases; bases with no gene match: 5. The CDR3 is CASSLVTGIDEKLFF. CDR3 coding DNA: TGCGCCAGCAGCTTGGTGACAGGGATTGATGAAAAACTGTTTTTT.

This clone has a single count. The CDR3 sequence: CATSRANQPQHF. CDR3 in DNA: TGTGCCACCAGCAGAGCGAATCAGCCCCAGCATTTT. This sequence joins TRBV15 and TRBJ1-5; D call uncertain. CDR1 is LNHNV and CDR2 is YYDKDF in the germline V gene (reference sequence). The CDR3 loop spans 12 amino acids. Deletions cut 1 base from V and 4 bases from J, with 2 bases between. Using reference TRBV15 and TRBJ1-5 for the parts outside the CDR3, the full variable domain is DAMVIQNPRYQVTQFGKPVTLSCSQTLNHNVMYWYQQKSSQAPKLLFHYYDKDFNNEADTPDNFQSRRPNTSFCFLDIRSPGLGDTAMYLCATSRANQPQHFGDGTRLSIL.

This chain uses TRBV25-1 with TRBJ2-5, with 12 bases lining up with TRBD1. The germline gives CDR1 MGHDK, CDR2 SYGVNS. CDR3 length: 15 residues. Germline trimming cut 7 bases from V and 5 bases from J; bases unmatched to any gene: 8. In DNA, the CDR3 is TGTGCCAGCACGGGACAGGGGGCGCCGAGTGAGACCCAGTACTTC. The encoded protein is CASTGQGAPSETQYF.

J is TRBJ2-7 and V is TRBV2, with D tentatively TRBD1 (6 bases). The CDR3 has 15 amino acids. V was trimmed by 4 bases and J by 7 bases, leaving 20 bases between them. CDR1 is SNHLY, CDR2 FYNNEI, per germline. The CDR3 DNA sequence: TGTGCCAGCAGTGTACAGGGATTCACTTCGGGGGAGCAGTACTTC. Its translation: CASSVQGFTSGEQYF.

The chain combines TRBV30 with TRBJ1-1; D may be TRBD1 (6 bases). This CDR3 is 15 amino acids long. Germline-derived CDR1 and CDR2 are GTSNPN and SVGIG (reference sequence). V was pared by 1 base and J by 3 bases, with 15 bases between. DNA of the CDR3: TGTGCCTGGAGTGACAGGGCCGGGCGGGACACTGAAGCTTTCTTT. Amino acid sequence: CAWSDRAGRDTEAFF.

The rearrangement links TRBV24-1 to TRBJ2-1, with a possible D match to TRBD1 (8 bases). V lost 3 bases, J lost 6 bases, and 17 bases lay in between. The CDR3 sequence is 16 residues long. Germline loops: CDR1 KGHDR, CDR2 SFDVKD. The DNA of the CDR3 is TGTGCCACCAGTGATCCCGGACAGGGAGGGCCCAATGAGCAGTTCTTC. The encoded protein is CATSDPGQGGPNEQFF.

This rearrangement joins TRBV24-1 to TRBJ2-5; 7 bases align to TRBD1. From germline, CDR1 is KGHDR and CDR2 SFDVKD. The CDR3 spans 14 residues. After removal of 4 bases from V and 2 bases from J, the junction contained 3 bases not matched to a gene. The CDR3 here is CATSEGGGQETQYF. CDR3 sequence (DNA): TGTGCCACCAGTGAAGGGGGCGGACAAGAGACCCAGTACTTC.

The chain carries TRBV5-6 and TRBJ1-5; tentatively, D is TRBD1 (6 bases). V dropped 3 bases and J dropped 6 bases, with 16 bases sitting between them. This CDR3 contains 15 residues. Germline CDR1 SGHDT, CDR2 YYEEEE. CDR3 nucleotides: TGTGCCAGCAGCTCCTCCGGGGGGGCAAGTCAGCCCCAGCATTTT. As protein: CASSSSGGASQPQHF.

The genes are TRBV27 and TRBJ1-5, with D perhaps TRBD1 (6 bases). The CDR3 runs to 15 residues. The ends were cut back, 8 bases at V and 5 bases at J, with 19 bases in the middle. From germline, CDR1 is MNHEY and CDR2 SMNVEV (reference sequence). The CDR3: CASLLEDRDHQPQHF. CDR3 DNA sequence: TGTGCCAGCCTTTTAGAGGACAGAGATCATCAGCCCCAGCATTTT.